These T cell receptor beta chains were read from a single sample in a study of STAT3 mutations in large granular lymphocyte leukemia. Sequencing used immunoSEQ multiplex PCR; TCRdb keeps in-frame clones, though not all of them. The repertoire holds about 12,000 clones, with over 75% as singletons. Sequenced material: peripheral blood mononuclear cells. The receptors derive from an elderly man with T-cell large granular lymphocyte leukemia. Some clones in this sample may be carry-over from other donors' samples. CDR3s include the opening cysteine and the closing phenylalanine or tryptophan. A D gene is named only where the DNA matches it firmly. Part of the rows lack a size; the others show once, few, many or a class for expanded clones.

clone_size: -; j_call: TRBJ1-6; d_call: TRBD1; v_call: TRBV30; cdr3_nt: TGTGCCTGGAGCGGACAGGGCTATAATTCACCCCTCCACTTT; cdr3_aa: CAWSGQGYNSPLHF
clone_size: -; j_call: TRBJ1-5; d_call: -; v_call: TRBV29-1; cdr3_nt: TGCAGCGTTGTGATGGATCCAAATCAGCCCCAGCATTTT; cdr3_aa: CSVVMDPNQPQHF
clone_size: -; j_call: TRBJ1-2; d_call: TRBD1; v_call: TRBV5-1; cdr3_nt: TGCGCCAGCAGCTTGGTCACAGGGGTCAATGGCTACACCTTC; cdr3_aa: CASSLVTGVNGYTF
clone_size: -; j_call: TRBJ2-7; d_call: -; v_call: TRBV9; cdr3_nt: TGTGCCAGCAGCGTAGCTCAGGGCCACTACGAGCAGTACTTC; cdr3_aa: CASSVAQGHYEQYF
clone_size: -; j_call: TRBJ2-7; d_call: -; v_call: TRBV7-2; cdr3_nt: TGTGCCAGCGGACGCCTCTACGAGCAGTACTTC; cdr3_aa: CASGRLYEQYF
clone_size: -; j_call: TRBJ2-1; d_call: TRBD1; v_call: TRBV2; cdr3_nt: TGTGCCAGCAGGAGACAGGGGAATGAGCAGTTCTTC; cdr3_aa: CASRRQGNEQFF
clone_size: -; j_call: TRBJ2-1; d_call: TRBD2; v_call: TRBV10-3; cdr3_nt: TGTGCCATCAGCTTAGCGGGGTTTAGCTCCTACAATGAGCAGTTCTTC; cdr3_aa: CAISLAGFSSYNEQFF
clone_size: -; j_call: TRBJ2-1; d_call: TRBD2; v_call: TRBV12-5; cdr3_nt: TGTGCTAGTGGTCCCGGGACTAGCGGGGAGGATGAGCAGTTCTTC; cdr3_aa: CASGPGTSGEDEQFF
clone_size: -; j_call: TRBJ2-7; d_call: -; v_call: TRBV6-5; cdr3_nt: TGTGCCAGCAGACAAGGGCAGGGCGTCTACGAGCAGTACTTC; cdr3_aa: CASRQGQGVYEQYF
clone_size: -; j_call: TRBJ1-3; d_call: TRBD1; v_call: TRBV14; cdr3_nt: TGTGCCAGCAGCGACCTACAGGGGACTGGAAACACCATATATTTT; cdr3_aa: CASSDLQGTGNTIYF
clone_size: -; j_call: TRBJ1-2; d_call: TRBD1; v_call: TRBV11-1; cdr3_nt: TGTGCCAGCAGCTTCCGGGGACAGGGAAACTATGGCTACACCTTC; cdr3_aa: CASSFRGQGNYGYTF
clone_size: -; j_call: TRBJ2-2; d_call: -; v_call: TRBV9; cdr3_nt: TGTGCCAGCAGCGAACCAGCAGGGACCGGGGAGCTGTTTTTT; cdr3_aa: CASSEPAGTGELFF
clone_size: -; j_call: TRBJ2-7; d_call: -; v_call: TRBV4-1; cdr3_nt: TGCGCCAGCAGCCAAGGGGACCCCTACGAGCAGTACTTC; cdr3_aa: CASSQGDPYEQYF
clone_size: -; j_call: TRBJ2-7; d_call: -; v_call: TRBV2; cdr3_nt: TGTGCCAGCAGTGAAGGGGGGAGACCCTACGAGCAGTACTTC; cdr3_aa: CASSEGGRPYEQYF
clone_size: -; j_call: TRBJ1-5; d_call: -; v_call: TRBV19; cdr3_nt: TGTGCCAGTAGTGGATGGAATCAGCCCCAGCATTTT; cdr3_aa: CASSGWNQPQHF
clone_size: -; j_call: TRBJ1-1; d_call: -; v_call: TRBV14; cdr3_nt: TGTGCCAGCAGCCAAAGGCAGCCGAACACTGAAGCTTTCTTT; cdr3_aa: CASSQRQPNTEAFF
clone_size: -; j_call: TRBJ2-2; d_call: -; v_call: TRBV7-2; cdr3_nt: TGTGCCAGCAGCTTCCCCCTGGCCCGCACCGGGGAGCTGTTTTTT; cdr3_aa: CASSFPLARTGELFF
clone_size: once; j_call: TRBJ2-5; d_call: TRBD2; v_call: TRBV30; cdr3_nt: TGTGCCTGGAGTACACGAGCGGGGGGGCTCCAGACCCAGTACTTC; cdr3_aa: CAWSTRAGGLQTQYF
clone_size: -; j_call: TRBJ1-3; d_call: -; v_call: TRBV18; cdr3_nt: TGTGCCAGCTCACCATTCGACAGTAGCTCTGGAAACACCATATATTTT; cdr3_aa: CASSPFDSSSGNTIYF
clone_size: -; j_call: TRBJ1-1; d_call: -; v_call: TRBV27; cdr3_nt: TGTGCCAGCAGTTCGGGGACTGAAGCTTTCTTT; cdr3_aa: CASSSGTEAFF
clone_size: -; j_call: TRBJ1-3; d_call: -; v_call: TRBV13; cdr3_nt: TGTGCCAGCAGCTTGGTCAATGGAAACACCATATATTTT; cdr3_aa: CASSLVNGNTIYF
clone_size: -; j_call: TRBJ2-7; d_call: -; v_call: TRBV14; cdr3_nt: TGTGCCAGCAGCCACGGCTTTAGGGAGCAGTACTTC; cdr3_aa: CASSHGFREQYF
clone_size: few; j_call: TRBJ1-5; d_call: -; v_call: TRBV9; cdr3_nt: TGTGCCAGCAGCCCCGATACAGGGAACAATCAGCCCCAGCATTTT; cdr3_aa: CASSPDTGNNQPQHF
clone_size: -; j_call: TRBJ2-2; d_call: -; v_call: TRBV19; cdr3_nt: TGTGCCAGTAGTACAGAACCTCCGGGACGGGCGAACACCGGGGAGCTGTTTTTT; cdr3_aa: CASSTEPPGRANTGELFF
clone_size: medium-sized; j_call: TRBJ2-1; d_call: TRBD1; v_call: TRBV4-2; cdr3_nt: TGTGCCAGCAGCCAACCTCAGGGGGACAATGAGCAGTTCTTC; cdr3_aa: CASSQPQGDNEQFF
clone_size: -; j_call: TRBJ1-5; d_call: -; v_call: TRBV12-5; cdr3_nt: TGTGCTAGTGGTTTGACAGCTCTTCAGCCCCAGCATTTT; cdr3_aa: CASGLTALQPQHF
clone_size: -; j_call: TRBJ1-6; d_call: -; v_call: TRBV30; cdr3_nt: TGTGCCTGGAGTTTAGACAAGAATTCACCCCTCCACTTT; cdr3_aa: CAWSLDKNSPLHF
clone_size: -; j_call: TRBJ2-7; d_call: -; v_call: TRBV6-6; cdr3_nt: TGTGCCAGCAGTTTAGACAGGACCCACTACGAGCAGTACTTC; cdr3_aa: CASSLDRTHYEQYF
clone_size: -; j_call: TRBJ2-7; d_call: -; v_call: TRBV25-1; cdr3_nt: TGTGCCAGCAGCTTTTTGGGGCAGTCCGAGCAGTACTTC; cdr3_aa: CASSFLGQSEQYF
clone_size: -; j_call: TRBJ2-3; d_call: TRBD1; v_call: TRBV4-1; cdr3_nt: TGCGCCAGCAGCCCAGGGGGCGCGGACACAGATACGCAGTATTTT; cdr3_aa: CASSPGGADTDTQYF
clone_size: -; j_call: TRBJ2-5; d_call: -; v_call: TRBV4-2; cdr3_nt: TGTGCCAGCAGCCAGGGCAACCAAGAGACCCAGTACTTC; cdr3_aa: CASSQGNQETQYF
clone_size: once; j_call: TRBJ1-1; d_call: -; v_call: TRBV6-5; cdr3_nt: TGTGCCAGCAGTTACGGCGGTAGCACTGAAGCTTTCTTT; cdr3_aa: CASSYGGSTEAFF
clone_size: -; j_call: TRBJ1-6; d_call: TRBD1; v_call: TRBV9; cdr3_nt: TGTGCCAGCGTGGGACAGGGCTCACCCCTCCACTTT; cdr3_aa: CASVGQGSPLHF
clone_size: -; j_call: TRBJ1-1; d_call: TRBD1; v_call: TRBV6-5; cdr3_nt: TGTGCCAGCAGTAGGACAGGGTTAACTGAAGCTTTCTTT; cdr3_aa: CASSRTGLTEAFF
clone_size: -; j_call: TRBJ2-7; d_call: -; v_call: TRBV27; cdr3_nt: TGTGCCAGCAGCCACGGCAGGTCCTACGAGCAGTACTTC; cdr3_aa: CASSHGRSYEQYF
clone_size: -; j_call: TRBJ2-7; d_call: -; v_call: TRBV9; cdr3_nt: TGTGCCAGCAGCGTAGAGCCAGCTCCCTACGAGCAGTACTTC; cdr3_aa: CASSVEPAPYEQYF
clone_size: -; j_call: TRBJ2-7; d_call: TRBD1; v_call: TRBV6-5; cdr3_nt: TGTGCCAGCAGTTACTCGGGGACAGGGTACGAGCAGTACTTC; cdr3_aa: CASSYSGTGYEQYF
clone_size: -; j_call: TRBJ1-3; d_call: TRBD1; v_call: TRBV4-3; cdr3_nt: TGCGCCAGCAGCCAGGACAGGGGATGGGGAAACACCATATATTTT; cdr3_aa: CASSQDRGWGNTIYF
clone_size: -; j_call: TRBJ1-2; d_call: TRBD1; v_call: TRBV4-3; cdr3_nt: TGCGCCAGCAGCCAAGAGGGCAGGGGGAACTATGGCTACACCTTC; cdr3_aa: CASSQEGRGNYGYTF
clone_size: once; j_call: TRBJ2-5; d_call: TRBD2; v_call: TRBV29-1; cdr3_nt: TGCAGCGTAAGGACTAGCGGAAGAGAGACCCAGTACTTC; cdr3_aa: CSVRTSGRETQYF
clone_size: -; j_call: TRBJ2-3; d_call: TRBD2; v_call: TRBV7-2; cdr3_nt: TGTGCCAGCAGCCGGCGGCGGGGGTCGGATACGCAGTATTTT; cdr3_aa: CASSRRRGSDTQYF
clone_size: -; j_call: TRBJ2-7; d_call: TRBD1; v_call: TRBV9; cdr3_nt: TGTGCCAGCAGCGTTGGGACAGGAACCTACGAGCAGTACTTC; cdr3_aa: CASSVGTGTYEQYF
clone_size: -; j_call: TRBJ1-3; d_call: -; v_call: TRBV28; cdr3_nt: TGTGCCAGCAGTTTCGGGTTGACTGGAAACACCATATATTTT; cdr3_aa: CASSFGLTGNTIYF
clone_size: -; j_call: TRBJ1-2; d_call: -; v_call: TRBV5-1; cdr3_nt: TGCGCCAGCAGGGGGTTGACAGCTAACTATGGCTACACCTTC; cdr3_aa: CASRGLTANYGYTF
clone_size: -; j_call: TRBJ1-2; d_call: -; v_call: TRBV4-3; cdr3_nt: TGCGCCAGCAGCCTTTCGGAGGGGCTGGAACACTATGGCTACACCTTC; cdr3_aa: CASSLSEGLEHYGYTF
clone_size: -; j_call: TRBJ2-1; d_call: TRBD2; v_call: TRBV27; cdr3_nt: TGTGCCAGCCGATCGCGGACTAGCGGCTACAATGAGCAGTTCTTC; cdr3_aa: CASRSRTSGYNEQFF
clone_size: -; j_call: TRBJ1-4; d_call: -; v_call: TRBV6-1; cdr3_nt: TGTGCCAGCAGGAGGGACGGGTCTAATGAAAAACTGTTTTTT; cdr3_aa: CASRRDGSNEKLFF
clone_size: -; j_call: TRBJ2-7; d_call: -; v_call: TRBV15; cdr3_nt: TGTGCCACCAGGGGGCGCGGGTACGAGCAGTACTTC; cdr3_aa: CATRGRGYEQYF
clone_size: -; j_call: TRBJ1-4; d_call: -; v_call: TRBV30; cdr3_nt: TGTGCCTGGAACTCGGTACGTGGTAAACTGTTTTTT; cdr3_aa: CAWNSVRGKLFF
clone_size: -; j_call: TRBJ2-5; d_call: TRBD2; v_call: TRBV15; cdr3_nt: TGTGCCACCAGCAGTTACGTGACTAGCGGGGGGGAGACCCAGTACTTC; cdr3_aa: CATSSYVTSGGETQYF
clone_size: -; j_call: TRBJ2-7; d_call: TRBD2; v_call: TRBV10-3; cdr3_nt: TGTGCCATCAAACCCCTCGGGGGGTTCGAGCAGTACTTC; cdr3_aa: CAIKPLGGFEQYF
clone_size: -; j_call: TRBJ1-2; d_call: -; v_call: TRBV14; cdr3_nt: TGTGCCAGCAGCCACGACAGCTATGGCTACACCTTC; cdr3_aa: CASSHDSYGYTF
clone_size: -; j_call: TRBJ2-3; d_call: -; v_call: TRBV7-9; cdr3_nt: TGTGCCAGCAGCCCGACGTCGGCTAGCACAGATACGCAGTATTTT; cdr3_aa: CASSPTSASTDTQYF
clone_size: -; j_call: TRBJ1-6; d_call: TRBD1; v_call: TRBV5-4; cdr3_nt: TGTGCCAGCAGCTTGGACCCGACAGGGTTCCCGTCACCCCTCCACTTT; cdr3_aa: CASSLDPTGFPSPLHF